The T cell receptor beta chain described here comes from a study of shared clonotypes between healthy human individuals. Whole-study context: Three plates each covered CD4 naive and memory; CD8 naive two, CD8 memory one.

Naive CD8 populations comprised CD45RO-negative cells positively selected for CCR7, excluding terminally differentiated effector memory CD45RA+ cells. Deep was the level used in running the assay. Here immunoSEQ multiplex PCR was the method, and the copy in TCRdb shows in-frame clones only, minus some. The sample consists of around 2,000,000 clones, about 95% of them appearing once. Germline assignment: CDR1 MNHEY and CDR2 SMNVEV (reference sequence). The V end was cut by 5 bases, the J end by 6 bases, with 15 bases between. The CDR3 sequence is 14 residues long. As concerns this clone: The antigen is not known. The identical CDR3 is also encoded by other nucleotide sequences in the sample.

Whole-study results and caveats: It was only blood that was sampled, and tissue repertoires likely differ. Non-shared clonotypes had lower generation probabilities than those shared by all four donors.

Source material: naive CD8+ T cells sorted from blood. The TCR sequence derives from a man younger than 35 in good health. J is TRBJ2-3 and V is TRBV27, with D perhaps matching TRBD2 (5 bases). The CDR3 sequence is CASSDRELTDTQYF. The CDR3 nucleotides are TGTGCCAGCAGTGACCGGGAATTAACGGATACGCAGTATTTT.